The 27 T cell receptor beta chains below were found in one sample sequenced in a study of early T cells in non-severe SARS-CoV-2 infection. TCRdb ran MiXCR on the 5' RACE reads and lists one entry per CDR3 protein. The sample lists some 96,000 distinct CDR3 sequences, about 15% occurring once. The sample comprised whole blood. The receptor source for this set is an adult who was a healthcare worker with PCR-confirmed SARS-CoV-2 infection or an uninfected control (not recorded which).

This clonotype was seen many times. The gene calls are TRBV20-1 and TRBJ2-5; weak D call: TRBD2 (6 bases). CDR3 size: 14 residues. The V end was cut by 0 bases, the J end by 5 bases, with 13 bases between. Germline V gene data show CDR1 as DFQATT and CDR2 as SNEGSKA (reference sequence). The CDR3 sequence: CSARDNGGLETQYF. DNA for the CDR3: TGCAGTGCTAGAGATAATGGAGGGCTGGAGACCCAGTACTTC.

The chain is built from TRBV28 and TRBJ2-7, with a tentative D call TRBD1 (6 bases). CDR1 is MDHEN and CDR2 is SYDVKM in the germline V gene. V was clipped by 6 bases and J by 0 bases, with 12 bases between them. This CDR3 contains 14 residues. CDR3 nucleotide sequence: TGTGCCAGCAGCACAGGGTTTAGCTCCTACGAGCAGTACTTC. Translated, it gives CASSTGFSSYEQYF.

This clonotype was seen a handful of times. V and J are TRBV12-3 or TRBV12-4 and TRBJ2-1; possible D gene TRBD2, 5 bases. The germline V and J ends were trimmed by 10 bases and 9 bases, with 13 bases remaining between them. The CDR3 has 11 residues. As DNA, the CDR3 is TGTGCCACCATGGACCGGGGTGAGCAGTTCTTC. Translated: CATMDRGEQFF.

The chain carries TRBV28 and TRBJ2-1; possibly TRBD2 for D (7 bases). V lost 2 bases to trimming and J lost 1 base, with 15 bases between them. This CDR3 region has 17 residues. Germline V lookup: CDR1 MDHEN, CDR2 SYDVKM. The CDR3 bases are TGTGCCAGCAGTTTAATTCGCGGGGGCACTTCCTACAATGAGCAGTTCTTC. Its protein product is CASSLIRGGTSYNEQFF.

The chain couples TRBV28 to TRBJ2-7; D may be TRBD1 (5 bases). CDR1 and CDR2 (germline): MDHEN, SYDVKM. The CDR3 contains 13 residues. V was trimmed by 3 bases and J by 6 bases, leaving 12 bases between them. The CDR3 sequence: CASSFWGSLEQYF. CDR3 DNA sequence: TGTGCCAGCAGTTTTTGGGGCTCCCTCGAGCAGTACTTC.

This clonotype was seen a few times. The rearrangement joins TRBV29-1 to TRBJ2-1, with D perhaps given as TRBD1 or TRBD2 (5 bases each). Germline V CDR1 and CDR2: SQVTM, ANQGSEA. V was pared by 8 bases and J by 8 bases, with 16 bases between. This CDR3 has 12 residues. The CDR3 sequence is CSSTWDRDEQFF. The CDR3 DNA follows: TGCAGCTCTACGTGGGACCGGGATGAGCAGTTCTTC.

This clonotype has only one observation. The chain joins TRBV28 to TRBJ2-5; D is uncertain. Trimming left V 4 bases short and J 1 base short, with 7 bases between. The CDR3 has 13 amino acids. The germline V gene has CDR1 MDHEN and CDR2 SYDVKM. DNA of the CDR3: TGTGCCAGCAGTTACGGAGTCCAAGAGACCCAGTACTTC. Translation gives CASSYGVQETQYF.

The sample holds a few counts of this clonotype. The J gene is TRBJ2-7, the V gene TRBV30; a possible D gene is TRBD1 (5 bases). This CDR3 comprises 13 residues. V lost 4 bases, J lost 2 bases, and 12 bases lay in between. From germline, CDR1 is GTSNPN and CDR2 SVGIG (reference sequence). CDR3: CAWIIKGTYEQYF. The CDR3 bases are TGTGCCTGGATAATAAAGGGGACCTACGAGCAGTACTTC. The whole variable domain, remainder taken from reference TRBV30 and TRBJ2-7, is SQTIHQWPATLVQPVGSPLSLECTVEGTSNPNLYWYRQAAGRGLQLLFYSVGIGQISSEVPQNLSASRPQDRQFILSSKKLLLSDSGFYLCAWIIKGTYEQYFGPGTRLTVT.

The chain carries TRBV4-2 and TRBJ1-1; D remains ambiguous. CDR3 length: 13 residues. Germline-derived CDR1 and CDR2 are LGHNA and YNFKEQ. Trimming stripped 2 bases from V and 11 bases from J, with 15 bases between. CDR3 bases: TGTGCCAGCAGCCAACCGACCGACCCGGGGGCTTTCTTT. Translating gives CASSQPTDPGAFF.

This clonotype was seen many times. The V and J genes are TRBV28 and TRBJ2-7; 11 bases fit TRBD2. The CDR3 runs 15 residues. CDR1 and CDR2 from the germline V gene are MDHEN and SYDVKM. J gave up 7 bases and V 8 bases, and 13 bases lay outside the gene matches. The DNA of the CDR3 is TGTGCCAGCGGATTAGCGGGAGGGCCAGTCGGTGAGCAGTACTTC. It yields the protein CASGLAGGPVGEQYF.

This sequence joins TRBV12-3 or TRBV12-4 and TRBJ2-2; D ambiguous. V was trimmed by 5 bases and J by 2 bases, leaving 9 bases between them. The CDR3 is 14 residues long. The CDR3 nucleotides are TGTGCCAGCAGTCCCGTTAGAAACACCGGGGAGCTGTTTTTT. It encodes CASSPVRNTGELFF.

In this sample, this clonotype turned up a few times. V and J are TRBV11-2 and TRBJ2-7, with D unresolved. Germline CDR1 SGHAT, CDR2 FQNNGV. Trimming shortened V by 1 base and J by 2 bases, and 9 bases separated the two germline ends. The CDR3 is made up of 14 amino acids. As DNA, the CDR3 is TGTGCCAGCAGCTTAGTTAGCATAGCCTACGAGCAGTACTTC. This gives the protein CASSLVSIAYEQYF. Full variable domain (remainder filled in from reference TRBV11-2 and TRBJ2-7): EAGVAQSPRYKIIEKRQSVAFWCNPISGHATLYWYQQILGQGPKLLIQFQNNGVVDDSQLPKDRFSAERLKGVDSTLKIQPAKLEDSAVYLCASSLVSIAYEQYFGPGTRLTVT.

Concerning this clonotype itself: Possible read error: a much larger clone is one base away. The missing conserved phenylalanine or tryptophan at the end of this CDR3 makes a read error likely. The chain joins TRBV6-4 to TRBJ1-1; no clear D. V lost 2 bases and J lost 11, with 27 bases in between. The CDR3 length is 17 residues. Germline V gives CDR1 MRHNA, CDR2 SNTAGT. CDR3 nucleotide sequence: TGTGCCAGCAGTGACCCGAATCGATGGCCCCCAACTCCTATGGCTTTCTCT. Translating gives CASSDPNRWPPTPMAFS.

V gene TRBV10-3 combines with J gene TRBJ2-3; TRBD1 matches 10 bases. Germline values: CDR1 ENHRY, CDR2 SYGVKD. The V and J ends lost 5 bases and 4 bases, in that order; junction bases with no gene match: 6. The CDR3 length is 15 residues. Here the CDR3 reads CAISQGDRGPDTQYF. Written as DNA, the CDR3 is TGTGCCATCAGTCAGGGGGACAGGGGACCAGATACGCAGTATTTT.

The chain couples TRBV15 to TRBJ2-3; D ambiguous. V was pared by 4 bases and J by 4 bases, with 9 bases between. The CDR3 has 13 amino acids. Germline V lookup: CDR1 LNHNV, CDR2 YYDKDF (reference sequence). The CDR3 bases are TGTGCCACCAGCAACAGTTATGCAGATACGCAGTATTTT. It codes for CATSNSYADTQYF.

V usage is TRBV19 and J usage is TRBJ1-5; D unresolved. This CDR3 has 15 residues. Trimming pared 4 bases from V and 1 base from J, leaving 11 bases between. The germline CDR1 and CDR2 sequences are LNHDA and SQIVND (reference sequence). The CDR3 reads CASSRGDASNQPQHF. CDR3 nucleotide sequence: TGTGCCAGTAGTAGGGGAGACGCAAGCAATCAGCCCCAGCATTTT. Full variable domain (remainder filled in from reference TRBV19 and TRBJ1-5): DGGITQSPKYLFRKEGQNVTLSCEQNLNHDAMYWYRQDPGQGLRLIYYSQIVNDFQKGDIAEGYSVSREKKESFPLTVTSAQKNPTAFYLCASSRGDASNQPQHFGDGTRLSIL.

This clonotype was seen only a few times. The rearrangement uses TRBV12-3 or TRBV12-4 and TRBJ2-3; 10 bases line up with TRBD2. This CDR3 spans 13 amino acids. Trimming cost V 11 bases and J 6 bases; bases outside gene matches: 8. The CDR3 region is CAGAGGTGDTQYF. CDR3 DNA: TGTGCCGGAGCGGGAGGGACGGGGGATACGCAGTATTTT.

This clonotype showed up just a few times. The gene calls are TRBV28 and TRBJ1-2; 9 nucleotides line up with TRBD1. Looked up from germline, CDR1 is MDHEN and CDR2 is SYDVKM. This CDR3 has 16 amino acids. The trim removed 6 bases at V and 4 bases at J, leaving 12 bases unmatched. The CDR3, as DNA: TGTGCCAGCAGCGGATCTGGACAGGGGATCGCCTATGGCTACACCTTC. Encoded protein: CASSGSGQGIAYGYTF.

This clonotype turned up a few times. This chain connects TRBV6-4 to TRBJ2-1; D is ambiguous. V lost 2 bases, J lost 9 bases, and 8 bases lay in between. This CDR3 region has 12 residues. Germline V gives CDR1 MRHNA, CDR2 SNTAGT. CDR3 region: CASSDGESEQFF. Written as DNA, the CDR3 is TGTGCCAGCAGTGACGGAGAGAGTGAGCAGTTCTTC.

This clonotype was recorded a few times. The rearrangement joins TRBV4-1 to TRBJ2-1, with TRBD2 matching 7 bases. Per germline, CDR1 MGHRA and CDR2 YSYEKL. J gave up 7 bases and V 4 bases, and 16 bases lay outside the gene matches. This CDR3 has 17 residues. In nucleotides, the CDR3 is TGCGCCAGCAGCCCCAGGGCGGATGGCGGGAGAAGGAATGAGCAGTTCTTC. It is translated as CASSPRADGGRRNEQFF.

This clonotype was observed a handful of times. The CDR3 bases are TGTGCCAGCAGCTTAGATAGCTCTGGAAACACCATATATTTT. Its protein product is CASSLDSSGNTIYF. V is TRBV7-2 and J is TRBJ1-3, with D uncertain. The ends were cut back, 1 base at V and 0 bases at J, with 4 bases in the middle. This CDR3 is built from 14 residues. The V gene's germline CDR1 is SGHTA and CDR2 FQGNSA.

The CDR3, as DNA: TGCGCCAGCAGCTTGGTGGTAGCGGGACAAGAGACCCAGTACTTC. Protein product: CASSLVVAGQETQYF. The rearrangement links TRBV5-1 to TRBJ2-5; TRBD2 matches 8 bases. Trimming removed 0 bases from V and 2 bases from J; junction bases left unmatched: 3. The germline V gene encodes CDR1 SGHRS and CDR2 YFSETQ. The CDR3 has 15 amino acids.

The J gene is TRBJ2-4, the V gene TRBV4-3; no firm D call. The CDR3 runs 15 residues. Trimming took off 1 base at V and 0 bases at J, with 7 bases between the two ends. Germline CDR1 LGHNA, CDR2 YSLEER. DNA for the CDR3: TGCGCCAGCAGCCAAGTCATCGGAGCCAAAAACATTCAGTACTTC. Translating gives CASSQVIGAKNIQYF.

V usage is TRBV24-1 and J usage is TRBJ2-2; D is undetermined. Germline V gene data show CDR1 as KGHDR and CDR2 as SFDVKD. The CDR3 loop spans 13 amino acids. Trimming left V 1 base short and J 6 bases short, with 5 bases between. The CDR3 DNA reads as TGTGCCACCAGTGATTTTAGAGCCGGGGAGCTGTTTTTT. Protein sequence: CATSDFRAGELFF.

This clonotype was seen a few times. This chain joins TRBV12-3 or TRBV12-4 and TRBJ2-1; TRBD1 might be the D (6 bases). The CDR3 is 16 residues long. Trimming removed 5 bases at V and 15 bases at J, with 29 bases between. Written as DNA, the CDR3 is TGTGCCAGCAGTGACTTCCTGGACAGCGGAACCCCTGGGCCGTTCTTC. Its protein product is CASSDFLDSGTPGPFF.

The chain has TRBV4-3 and TRBJ1-1; D gene uncertain. The germline V and J ends were trimmed by 0 bases and 7 bases, with 12 bases remaining between them. Germline CDR1 reads LGHNA; CDR2 reads YSLEER. CDR3 length: 14 residues. CDR3 in amino acids: CASSQDFGQDEAFF. The CDR3 bases are TGCGCCAGCAGCCAAGATTTCGGGCAGGATGAAGCTTTCTTT.

The gene calls are TRBV28 and TRBJ1-2; TRBD1 matches at 7 bases. J lost 6 bases, V lost 8 bases, and 9 bases had no gene match. Looked up from germline, CDR1 is MDHEN and CDR2 is SYDVKM. CDR3 length: 13 residues. CDR3 protein: CASGDRALNGYTF. DNA of the CDR3: TGTGCCAGCGGAGACAGGGCCCTTAATGGCTACACCTTC.